Listed below are T cell receptor beta chains from one sample, sequenced in a study of T cell repertoires in cytomegalovirus infection. TCRdb independently ran MiXCR on the reads; one entry per CDR3 protein. The repertoire includes 43,000 or so distinct CDR3 sequences, roughly 18% of them detected once, and roughly 50% sits in the top ten. These receptors' targets are unknown. The starting material was CD8+ T cells from cultured PBMCs, obtained from culture after CMV antigen stimulation. The receptors were sampled from a human donor in good health (CMV status not recorded). Some clones in this sample may be carry-over from other donors' samples. Each CDR3 is given with its conserved first and last residue. The order of the fields is V gene, D gene, clone size, J gene, CDR3 DNA, CDR3 protein. A D gene is named only where the DNA matches it firmly. For some rows the clone size is stated as once, few or many, or as a class when expanded; others skip it.

TRBV25-1	-	-	TRBJ2-7	TGTGCCAGCAGTGAATATGGGGCGTACGAGCAGTACTTC	CASSEYGAYEQYF
TRBV7-8	TRBD1	many	TRBJ1-2	TGTGCCACCGACAGGGACCCAGTTAACTATGGCTACACCTTC	CATDRDPVNYGYTF
TRBV7-4	TRBD2	few	TRBJ2-2	TGTGCCAGCAGCTATGCGGGGGGAACCGGGGAGCTGTTTTTT	CASSYAGGTGELFF
TRBV7-2	-	many	TRBJ2-7	TGTGCCAGCAGCTCGGTAGGGGTTGGTGAGCAGTACTTC	CASSSVGVGEQYF
TRBV12-3/TRBV12-4	TRBD1	few	TRBJ2-7	TGTGCCAGCACCATACAGGGGAAGTTTTACGAGCAGTACTTC	CASTIQGKFYEQYF
TRBV5-4	TRBD1	few	TRBJ1-5	TGTGCCAGCAGCTCTAAGACAGGGGACGTCGGCAATCAGCCCCAGCATTTT	CASSSKTGDVGNQPQHF
TRBV12-3/TRBV12-4	-	-	TRBJ2-7	TGTGCCAGCAGTCCATATAACTCTTACGAGCAGTACTTC	CASSPYNSYEQYF
TRBV20-1	TRBD1	few	TRBJ1-5	TGCTCCGGGACAGGGGATAGCAATCAGCCCCAGCATTTT	CSGTGDSNQPQHF
TRBV30	-	-	TRBJ1-5	TGTGCCTGGAGTGTACCGGTTTCCCAGCCCCAGCATTTT	CAWSVPVSQPQHF
TRBV7-8	-	many	TRBJ1-5	TGTGCCAGCAGCTCCCAGGGTAATCAGCCCCAGCATTTT	CASSSQGNQPQHF
TRBV7-2	-	many	TRBJ1-1	TGTGCCAGCAGCTTAGACGTGAACACTGAAGCTTTCTTT	CASSLDVNTEAFF
TRBV27	TRBD2	-	TRBJ2-1	TGTGCCAGCAGTTTAGAGGCAGCGGGAGGGCGGCAGTTCTTC	CASSLEAAGGRQFF
TRBV20-1	TRBD1	many	TRBJ1-1	TGCAGTGCCAGAGTTAAAGGACAGGTCATCCCTGAAGCTTTCTTT	CSARVKGQVIPEAFF
TRBV7-9	TRBD1	few	TRBJ2-7	TGTGCCAGCAGCTCCCGCCGTCGGGACAGGGACTACGAGCAGTACTTC	CASSSRRRDRDYEQYF
TRBV6-9	TRBD1	many	TRBJ1-5	TGTGCCAGCAGTCCTACCGGGACAGGGGATAGCAATCAGCCCCAGCATTTT	CASSPTGTGDSNQPQHF
TRBV27	TRBD2	few	TRBJ2-1	TGTGCCAGCAGCAAACCACCGGGACTAGCGCAATACAATGAGCAGTTCTTC	CASSKPPGLAQYNEQFF
TRBV7-9	TRBD1	-	TRBJ2-3	TGTGCCAGCAGCTTAGAATTGCGACAGGGGACGACAGATACGCAGTATTTT	CASSLELRQGTTDTQYF
TRBV9	-	-	TRBJ1-2	TGTGCCAGCAGCGCCTCGGAAGGCTCGGGCTACACCTTC	CASSASEGSGYTF
TRBV12-3/TRBV12-4	-	many	TRBJ2-6	TGTGCCAGCAGTACGGGCATGAACAGCCCTACCTCTGGGGCCAACGTCCTGACTTTC	CASSTGMNSPTSGANVLTF
TRBV10-3	TRBD2	few	TRBJ2-6	TGTGCCATCAAAATAGCGGGGGCTAACTCTGGGGCCAACGTCCTGACTTTC	CAIKIAGANSGANVLTF
TRBV30	-	-	TRBJ2-3	TGTGCCTGGAGTTATATGGGGGGCGAGGATACGCAGTATTTT	CAWSYMGGEDTQYF
TRBV20-1	-	many	TRBJ2-3	TGCAGTGCTAGAAGGGCCTCTACTTTCAGCACAGATACGCAGTATTTT	CSARRASTFSTDTQYF
TRBV7-8	-	many	TRBJ1-1	TGTGCCAGCAGCTTCTCCCAGAAAAGAGGGCTCGACACTGAAGCTTTCTTT	CASSFSQKRGLDTEAFF
TRBV5-4	-	-	TRBJ2-7	TGTGCCAGCAGCTTCATGGCGAACTACGAGCAGTACTTC	CASSFMANYEQYF
TRBV13	TRBD1	few	TRBJ1-5	TGTGCCAGCAGCTTGGGACAGGTATATCAGCCCCAGCATTTT	CASSLGQVYQPQHF
TRBV27	-	many	TRBJ2-7	TGTGCCAGCAGTTCTAGCTCCTACGAGCAGTACTTC	CASSSSSYEQYF
TRBV4-1	TRBD1	many	TRBJ2-7	TGCGCCAGCAGCCAAGAAGGTGGGACAGGGTCATCCTACGAGCAGTACTTC	CASSQEGGTGSSYEQYF
TRBV29-1	TRBD1	-	TRBJ2-2	TGCAGCGTAACAGGGGATTTCGGGGAGCTGTTTTTT	CSVTGDFGELFF
TRBV7-2	-	-	TRBJ2-5	TGTGCCAGCAGCCCCGTGTGGCGATTCCAAGAGACCCAGTACTTC	CASSPVWRFQETQYF
TRBV18	TRBD1	-	TRBJ2-2	TGTGCCAGCTCCGGACAGGGAAACACCGGGGAGCTGTTTTTT	CASSGQGNTGELFF
TRBV7-9	-	many	TRBJ2-7	TGTGCCAGCAGCTCCAATTCCGAGCAGTACTTC	CASSSNSEQYF
TRBV7-2	TRBD1	medium-sized	TRBJ1-3	TGTGCCAGCAGCTTACATGCAGGGGGCTCTGGAAACACCATATATTTT	CASSLHAGGSGNTIYF
TRBV7-2	-	-	TRBJ2-1	TGTGCCAGCAGTGGGTACTCCTACAATGAGCAGTTCTTC	CASSGYSYNEQFF
TRBV6-5	-	-	TRBJ2-7	TGTGCCAGCAGTTACTCAGGGATCCTAAAATACGAGCAGTACTTC	CASSYSGILKYEQYF
TRBV10-3	-	-	TRBJ2-7	TGTGCCATCAGTGACGCCGACGAGCAGTACTTC	CAISDADEQYF
TRBV15	TRBD1	-	TRBJ2-1	TGTGCCACCAGCAGATATAAAGGACAGGTTCATGGAGAGCAGTTCTTC	CATSRYKGQVHGEQFF
TRBV27	TRBD1	many	TRBJ2-2	TGTGCCAGCAGTCTTCCACCGACAGGGGGAGACACCGGGGAGCTGTTTTTT	CASSLPPTGGDTGELFF
TRBV7-2	-	many	TRBJ1-5	TGTGCCAGCAGCCCGACAGGATCAAATCAGCCCCAGCATTTT	CASSPTGSNQPQHF
TRBV9	TRBD2	few	TRBJ2-1	TGTGCCAGCAGCGGACTAGCGGGGGACAATGAGCAGTTCTTC	CASSGLAGDNEQFF
TRBV12-3/TRBV12-4	TRBD1	-	TRBJ2-1	TGTGCCAGCAGTTCACCGGACAGGTCCTACAATGAGCAGTTCTTC	CASSSPDRSYNEQFF
TRBV28	TRBD2	-	TRBJ2-7	TGTGCCAGCAGTTTCCCTGGTAGCGGGCCCTACGAGCAGTACTTC	CASSFPGSGPYEQYF
TRBV7-2	TRBD2	many	TRBJ2-1	TGTGCCAGCAGCTTAGGCGGGAGACCTCCCTACAATGAGCAGTTCTTC	CASSLGGRPPYNEQFF
TRBV6-5	TRBD1	-	TRBJ2-2	TGTGCCAGCAGCCTCCTCGGACAGGGTAACACCGGGGAGCTGTTTTTT	CASSLLGQGNTGELFF
TRBV7-8	-	many	TRBJ1-3	TGTGCCAGCAGCTTAGCGCGGTCCGGTGGAAACACCATATATTTT	CASSLARSGGNTIYF
TRBV7-4	TRBD1	-	TRBJ1-1	TGTGCCAGCAGCCCGGACAGGACATTCCATGAAGCTTTCTTT	CASSPDRTFHEAFF
TRBV30	-	-	TRBJ2-1	TGTGCCTGGAGTGCCGGGACTTCTGGTGAGCAGTTCTTC	CAWSAGTSGEQFF
TRBV6-6	-	many	TRBJ2-1	TGTGCCAGCAGATTCCGAATGGCGGGGGCTAACAATGAGCAGTTCTTC	CASRFRMAGANNEQFF
TRBV6-5	-	-	TRBJ2-2	TGTGCCAGCAGTTACGGGCGGGGGCCGAACACCGGGGAGCTGTTTTTT	CASSYGRGPNTGELFF
TRBV7-2	TRBD1	many	TRBJ2-1	TGTGCCAGCAGGGGTCTAGACGCAGGGGGAAATGAGCAGTTCTTC	CASRGLDAGGNEQFF
TRBV12-3/TRBV12-4	-	many	TRBJ2-1	TGTGCCAGCAGTTTACGGACGGGAACCTACAATGAGCAGTTCTTC	CASSLRTGTYNEQFF
TRBV7-6	-	few	TRBJ1-1	TGTGCCAGCAGCTTCAGCGAAGTGAGGACTGAAGCTTTCTTT	CASSFSEVRTEAFF
TRBV28	-	-	TRBJ1-2	TGTGCCAGCAGTTTTTTGGCGGTTGGCTACACCTTC	CASSFLAVGYTF
TRBV19	TRBD1	few	TRBJ2-1	TGTGCCAGTAGTACCAACAGGGGCACAATAGGAAATGAGCAGTTCTTC	CASSTNRGTIGNEQFF
TRBV25-1	TRBD2	-	TRBJ2-1	TGTGCCAGCAGGGGGACTAGCGGGAACAATGAGCAGTTCTTC	CASRGTSGNNEQFF
TRBV27	-	-	TRBJ2-7	TGTGCCGCGGGTCGGATGTTTGATTACGAGCAGTACTTC	CAAGRMFDYEQYF
TRBV12-3/TRBV12-4	-	few	TRBJ2-2	TGTGCCAGCAGTTTTCGAGGGGGTTGGGCCGGGGAGCTGTTTTTT	CASSFRGGWAGELFF
TRBV7-2	TRBD1	many	TRBJ2-3	TGTGCCAGCAGCCCTCGGACAGGGGCAGATACGCAGTATTTT	CASSPRTGADTQYF